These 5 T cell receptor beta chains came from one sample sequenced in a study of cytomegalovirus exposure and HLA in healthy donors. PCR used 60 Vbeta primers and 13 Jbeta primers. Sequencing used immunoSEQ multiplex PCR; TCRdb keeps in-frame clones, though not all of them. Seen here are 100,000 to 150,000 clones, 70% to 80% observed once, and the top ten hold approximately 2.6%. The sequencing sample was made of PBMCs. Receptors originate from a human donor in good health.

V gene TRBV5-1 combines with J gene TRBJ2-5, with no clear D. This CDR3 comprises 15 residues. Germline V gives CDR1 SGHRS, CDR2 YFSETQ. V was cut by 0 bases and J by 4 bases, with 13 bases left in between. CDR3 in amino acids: CASSLVDVVRETQYF. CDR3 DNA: TGCGCCAGCAGCTTGGTAGATGTGGTGCGAGAGACCCAGTACTTC.

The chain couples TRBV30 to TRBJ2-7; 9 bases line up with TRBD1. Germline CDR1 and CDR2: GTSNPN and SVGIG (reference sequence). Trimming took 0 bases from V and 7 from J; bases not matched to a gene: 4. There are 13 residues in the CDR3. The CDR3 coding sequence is TGTGCCTGGAGTGTACAGGGGGCTGGTGAGCAGTACTTC. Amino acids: CAWSVQGAGEQYF.

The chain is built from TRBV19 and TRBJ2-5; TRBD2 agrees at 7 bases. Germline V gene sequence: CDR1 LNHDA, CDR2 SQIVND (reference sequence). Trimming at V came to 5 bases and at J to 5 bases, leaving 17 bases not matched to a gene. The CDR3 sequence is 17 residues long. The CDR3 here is CASSGPGTLGGGETQYF. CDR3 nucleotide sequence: TGTGCCAGTAGTGGGCCCGGGACCCTCGGCGGGGGTGAGACCCAGTACTTC. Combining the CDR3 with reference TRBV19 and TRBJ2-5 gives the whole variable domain DGGITQSPKYLFRKEGQNVTLSCEQNLNHDAMYWYRQDPGQGLRLIYYSQIVNDFQKGDIAEGYSVSREKKESFPLTVTSAQKNPTAFYLCASSGPGTLGGGETQYFGPGTRLLVL.

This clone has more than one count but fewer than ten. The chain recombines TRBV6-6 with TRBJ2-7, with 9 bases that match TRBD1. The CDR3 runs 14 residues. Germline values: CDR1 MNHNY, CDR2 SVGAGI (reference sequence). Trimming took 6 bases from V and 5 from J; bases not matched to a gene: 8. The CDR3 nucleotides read TGTGCCAGCAGCCGAACAGGGGGCGTCGACGAGCAGTACTTC. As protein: CASSRTGGVDEQYF.

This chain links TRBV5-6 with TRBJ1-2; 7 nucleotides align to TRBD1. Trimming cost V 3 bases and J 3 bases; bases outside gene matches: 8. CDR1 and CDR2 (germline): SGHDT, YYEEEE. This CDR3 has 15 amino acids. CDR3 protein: CASSSIQGQYYGYTF. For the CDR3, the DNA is TGTGCCAGCAGCTCTATACAGGGACAGTACTATGGCTACACCTTC.